This entry lists 3 T cell receptor beta chains sequenced from one sample in a study of blood T cell repertoires in COVID-19. TCRdb's table, derived via immunoSEQ multiplex PCR, lists solely in-frame clones and lacks some. There are 150,000 to 200,000 clones in the sample; around 80% occur only once, and around 7.8% lies in the top ten. The sample was peripheral blood. Receptors were obtained from a woman in her fifties or sixties with COVID-19, enrolled during active disease.

This chain joins TRBV2 and TRBJ2-7; 8 nucleotides agree with TRBD2. Germline V lookup: CDR1 SNHLY, CDR2 FYNNEI. Trimming removed 5 bases from V and 5 bases from J; junction bases left unmatched: 5. The CDR3 contains 13 residues. Written as DNA, the CDR3 is TGTGCCAGCAGTTTAGCGGGGTGGAACGAGCAGTACGTC. This gives the protein CASSLAGWNEQYV.

This chain connects TRBV10-3 to TRBJ2-7; 8 bases are a match to TRBD1. Germline V gives CDR1 ENHRY, CDR2 SYGVKD. V gave up 3 bases and J gave up 7 bases; unmatched junction bases: 17. This CDR3 contains 17 residues. The CDR3 is CAISESGTGGSLREQYV. The CDR3 DNA follows: TGTGCCATCAGTGAATCCGGGACAGGCGGATCCTTGAGGGAGCAGTACGTC.

This chain connects TRBV2 to TRBJ1-6; 9 nucleotides align to TRBD1. Unmatched junction bases numbered 7, after V lost 5 bases and J lost 8 bases. Per the germline V gene, CDR1 is SNHLY and CDR2 is FYNNEI. The CDR3 length is 15 residues. CDR3: CASSLTGGEDSPLHF. CDR3 nucleotides: TGTGCCAGCAGTCTTACAGGGGGCGAGGATTCACCCCTCCACTTT.